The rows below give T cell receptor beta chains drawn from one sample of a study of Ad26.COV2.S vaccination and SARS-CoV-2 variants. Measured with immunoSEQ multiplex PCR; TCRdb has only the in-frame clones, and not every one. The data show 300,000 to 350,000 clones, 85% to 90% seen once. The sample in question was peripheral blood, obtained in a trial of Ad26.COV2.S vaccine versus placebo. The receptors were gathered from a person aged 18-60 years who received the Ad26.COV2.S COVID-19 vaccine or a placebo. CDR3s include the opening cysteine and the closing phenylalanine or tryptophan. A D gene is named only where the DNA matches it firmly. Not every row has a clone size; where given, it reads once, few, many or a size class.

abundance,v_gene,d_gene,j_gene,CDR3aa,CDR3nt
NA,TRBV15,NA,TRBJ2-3,CATSRDGTGLATDTQYF,TGTGCCACCAGCAGAGATGGGACGGGACTGGCTACAGATACGCAGTATTTT
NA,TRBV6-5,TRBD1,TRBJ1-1,CASRTDRVGSTEAFF,TGTGCCAGCAGAACTGACAGGGTCGGGTCCACTGAAGCTTTCTTT
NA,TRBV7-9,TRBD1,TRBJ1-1,CASTRGLAEAFF,TGTGCCAGCACCAGGGGGCTTGCTGAAGCTTTCTTT
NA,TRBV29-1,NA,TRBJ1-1,CSVEVQGTEAFF,TGCAGCGTTGAAGTTCAGGGGACTGAAGCTTTCTTT
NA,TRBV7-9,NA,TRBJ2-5,CASSLGLQETQYF,TGTGCCAGCAGCCTAGGACTACAAGAGACCCAGTACTTC
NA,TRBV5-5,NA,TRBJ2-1,CASSPSRDSKYNEQFF,TGTGCCAGCAGCCCTTCCCGGGACTCCAAGTACAATGAGCAGTTCTTC
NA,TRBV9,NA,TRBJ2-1,CASSVTVSNEQFF,TGTGCCAGCAGCGTTACAGTGAGTAATGAGCAGTTCTTC
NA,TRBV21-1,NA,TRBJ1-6,CASSKVLRNDNSPLHF,TGTGCCAGCAGCAAAGTGCTGCGGAATGATAATTCACCCCTCCACTTT
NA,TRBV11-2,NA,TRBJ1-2,CASSSPRTGSGANYGYTF,TGTGCCAGCAGCTCCCCCCGAACAGGGTCAGGGGCGAACTATGGCTACACCTTC
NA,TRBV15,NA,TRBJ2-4,CATSSEGDIQYF,TGTGCCACCAGCAGTGAGGGTGACATTCAGTACTTC
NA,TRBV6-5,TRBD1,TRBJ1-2,CASSWDREYGYTF,TGTGCCAGCAGCTGGGACAGGGAATATGGCTACACCTTC
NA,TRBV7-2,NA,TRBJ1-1,CASSLESPEAFF,TGTGCCAGCAGCTTAGAGTCCCCTGAAGCTTTCTTT
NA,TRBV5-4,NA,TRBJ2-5,CASTFQSYRGETQYF,TGTGCCAGCACCTTCCAATCGTACCGAGGGGAGACCCAGTACTTC
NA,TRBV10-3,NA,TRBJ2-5,CAIGTEGQETQYF,TGTGCCATCGGTACCGAGGGTCAAGAGACCCAGTACTTC
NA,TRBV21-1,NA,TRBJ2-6,CASSKLRGISGANVLTF,TGTGCCAGCAGCAAACTTAGGGGCATCTCTGGGGCCAACGTCCTGACTTTC
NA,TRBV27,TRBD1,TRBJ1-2,CASRTGTGVGYGYTF,TGTGCCAGCAGGACCGGGACAGGGGTGGGCTATGGCTACACCTTC
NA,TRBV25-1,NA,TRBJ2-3,CASTPGTVLTDTQYF,TGTGCCAGCACCCCAGGGACCGTCCTCACAGATACGCAGTATTTT
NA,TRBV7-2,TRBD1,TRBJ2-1,CASSLQGAASSYNEQFF,TGTGCCAGCAGCTTACAGGGGGCGGCGAGCTCCTACAATGAGCAGTTCTTC
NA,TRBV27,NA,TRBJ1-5,CASSPTTGPLSQPQHF,TGTGCCAGCAGTCCGACGACAGGCCCCCTATCTCAGCCCCAGCATTTT
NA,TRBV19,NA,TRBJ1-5,CASRLQGNQPQHF,TGTGCCAGTAGGCTACAGGGTAATCAGCCCCAGCATTTT
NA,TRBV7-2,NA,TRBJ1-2,CASSKAGTNGYTF,TGTGCCAGCAGCAAAGCCGGGACAAATGGCTACACCTTC
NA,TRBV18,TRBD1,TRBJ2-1,CASQDRGIYNEQFF,TGTGCCAGCCAAGACAGGGGTATTTACAATGAGCAGTTCTTC
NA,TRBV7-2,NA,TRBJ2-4,CASSLGPGPAQGNIQYF,TGTGCCAGCAGCTTAGGACCTGGGCCGGCTCAGGGAAACATTCAGTACTTC
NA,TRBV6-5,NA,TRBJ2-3,CASSYSPSSSTDTQYF,TGTGCCAGCAGTTACTCGCCTTCCTCTAGCACAGATACGCAGTATTTT
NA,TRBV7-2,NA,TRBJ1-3,CASSLSGGFSGNTIYF,TGTGCCAGCAGCTTATCGGGGGGCTTCTCTGGAAACACCATATATTTT
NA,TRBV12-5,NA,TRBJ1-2,CASGLVSRDGVTLWSYTF,TGTGCTAGTGGTTTGGTAAGCCGGGACGGAGTTACCCTATGGAGCTACACCTTC
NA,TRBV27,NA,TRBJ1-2,CASTTLGLSYGYTF,TGTGCCAGCACCACCCTGGGCCTTTCCTATGGCTACACCTTC
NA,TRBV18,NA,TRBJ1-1,CASSPAFTFTVAFF,TGTGCCAGCTCACCGGCTTTTACTTTTACGGTGGCTTTCTTT
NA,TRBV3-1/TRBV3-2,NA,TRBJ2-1,CASSRRGPSEQFF,TGTGCCAGCAGCCGCAGGGGTCCCTCGGAGCAGTTCTTC
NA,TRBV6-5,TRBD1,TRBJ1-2,CASSPYRGRSYGYTF,TGTGCCAGCAGCCCCTACAGGGGTAGGAGCTATGGCTACACCTTC
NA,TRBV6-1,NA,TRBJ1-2,CASSERAQDGYTF,TGTGCCAGCAGTGAACGAGCCCAGGATGGCTACACCTTC
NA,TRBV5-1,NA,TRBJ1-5,CASSLVGSQDQPQHF,TGCGCCAGCAGCTTGGTAGGTAGTCAGGATCAGCCCCAGCATTTT
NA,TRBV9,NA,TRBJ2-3,CASTARDGVGITDTQYF,TGTGCCAGCACCGCCCGGGATGGGGTTGGTATCACAGATACGCAGTATTTT
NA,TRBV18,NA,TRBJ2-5,CASSLTSKETQYF,TGTGCCAGCTCACTGACTAGTAAAGAGACCCAGTACTTC
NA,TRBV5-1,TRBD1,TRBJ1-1,CASSLTGTGGATEAFF,TGCGCCAGCAGCCTTACCGGGACAGGGGGTGCCACTGAAGCTTTCTTT
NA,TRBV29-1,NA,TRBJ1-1,CSGAGTPVNTEAFF,TGCAGCGGTGCCGGGACGCCAGTGAACACTGAAGCTTTCTTT
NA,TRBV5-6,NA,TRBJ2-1,CASSLDSGYSYNEQFF,TGTGCCAGCAGCTTGGATAGCGGCTACTCCTACAATGAGCAGTTCTTC
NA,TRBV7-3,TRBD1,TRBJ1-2,CASSPNRGYGYTF,TGTGCCAGCAGTCCTAACAGGGGATATGGCTACACCTTC
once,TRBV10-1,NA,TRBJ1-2,CASSMDSHYGYTF,TGCGCCAGCAGTATGGACAGTCATTATGGCTACACCTTC
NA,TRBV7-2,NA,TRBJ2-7,CASSLGGGTSEQYF,TGTGCCAGCAGCTTAGGGGGTGGTACCTCCGAGCAGTACTTC